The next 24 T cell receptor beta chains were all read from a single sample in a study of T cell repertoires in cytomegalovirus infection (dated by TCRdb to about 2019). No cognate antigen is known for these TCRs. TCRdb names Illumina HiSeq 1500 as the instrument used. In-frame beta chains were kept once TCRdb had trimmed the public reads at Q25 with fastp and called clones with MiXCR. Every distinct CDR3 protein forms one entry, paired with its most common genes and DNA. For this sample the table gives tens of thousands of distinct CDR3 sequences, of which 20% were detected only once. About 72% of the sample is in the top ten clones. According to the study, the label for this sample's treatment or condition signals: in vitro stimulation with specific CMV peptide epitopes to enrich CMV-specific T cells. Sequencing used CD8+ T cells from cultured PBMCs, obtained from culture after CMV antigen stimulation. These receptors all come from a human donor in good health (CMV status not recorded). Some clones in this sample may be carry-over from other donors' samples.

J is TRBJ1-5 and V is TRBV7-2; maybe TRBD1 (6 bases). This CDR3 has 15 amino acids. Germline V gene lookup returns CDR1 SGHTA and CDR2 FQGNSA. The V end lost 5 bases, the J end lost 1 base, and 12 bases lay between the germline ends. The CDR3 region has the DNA TGTGCCAGCAGCCAAGGGACAACCAGCAATCAGCCCCAGCATTTT. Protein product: CASSQGTTSNQPQHF.

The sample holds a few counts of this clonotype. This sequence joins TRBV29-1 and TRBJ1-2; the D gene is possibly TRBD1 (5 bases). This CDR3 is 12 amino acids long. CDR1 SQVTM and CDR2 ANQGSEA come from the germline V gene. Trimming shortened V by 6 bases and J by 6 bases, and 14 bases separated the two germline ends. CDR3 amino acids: CSVPNGDHGYTF. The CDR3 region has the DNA TGCAGCGTCCCGAATGGGGACCATGGCTACACCTTC.

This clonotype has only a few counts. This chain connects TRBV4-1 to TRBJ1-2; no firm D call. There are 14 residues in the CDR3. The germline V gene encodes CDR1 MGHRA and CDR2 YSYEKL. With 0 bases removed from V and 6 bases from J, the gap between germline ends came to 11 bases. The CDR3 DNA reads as TGCGCCAGCAGCCAAGATCCGGCGTCGGATGGCTACACCTTC. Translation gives CASSQDPASDGYTF.

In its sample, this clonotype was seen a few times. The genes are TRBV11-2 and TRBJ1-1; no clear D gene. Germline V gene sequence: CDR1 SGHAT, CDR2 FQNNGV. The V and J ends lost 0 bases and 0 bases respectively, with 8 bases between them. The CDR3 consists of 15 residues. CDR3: CASSLEQYMNTEAFF. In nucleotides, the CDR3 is TGTGCCAGCAGCTTAGAGCAGTACATGAACACTGAAGCTTTCTTT.

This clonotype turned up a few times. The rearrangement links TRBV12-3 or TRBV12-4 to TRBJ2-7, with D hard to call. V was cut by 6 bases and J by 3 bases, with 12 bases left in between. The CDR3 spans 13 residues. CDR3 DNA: TGTGCCAGCAGGCACAGCTACCTCTACGAGCAGTACTTC. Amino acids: CASRHSYLYEQYF.

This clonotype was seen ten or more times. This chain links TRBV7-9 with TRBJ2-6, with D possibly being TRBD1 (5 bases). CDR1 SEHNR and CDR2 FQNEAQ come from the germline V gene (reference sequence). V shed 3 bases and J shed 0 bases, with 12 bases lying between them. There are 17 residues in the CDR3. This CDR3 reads CASSFGHLSSGANVLTF. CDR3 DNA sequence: TGTGCCAGCAGCTTTGGACACCTGAGCTCTGGGGCCAACGTCCTGACTTTC.

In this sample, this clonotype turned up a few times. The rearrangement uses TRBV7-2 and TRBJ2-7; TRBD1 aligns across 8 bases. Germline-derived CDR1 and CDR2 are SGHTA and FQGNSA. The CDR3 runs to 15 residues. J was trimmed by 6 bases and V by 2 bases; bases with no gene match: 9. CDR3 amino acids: CASSLSGGRGREQYF. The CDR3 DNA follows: TGTGCCAGCAGCTTAAGTGGAGGCAGGGGGCGCGAGCAGTACTTC.

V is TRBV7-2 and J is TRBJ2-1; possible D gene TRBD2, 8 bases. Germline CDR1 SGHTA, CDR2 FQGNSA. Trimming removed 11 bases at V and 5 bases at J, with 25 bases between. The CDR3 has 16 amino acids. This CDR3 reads CALTGASGGLDNEQFF. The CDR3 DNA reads TGTGCCCTAACAGGGGCCAGCGGGGGCTTGGACAATGAGCAGTTCTTC.

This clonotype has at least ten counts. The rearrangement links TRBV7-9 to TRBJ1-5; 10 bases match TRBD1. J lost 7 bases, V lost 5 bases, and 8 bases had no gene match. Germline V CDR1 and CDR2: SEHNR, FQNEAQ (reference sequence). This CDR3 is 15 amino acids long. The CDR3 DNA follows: TGTGCCAGCAGCGGGGGACAGGGGAACAAGCAGCCCCAGCATTTT. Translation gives CASSGGQGNKQPQHF. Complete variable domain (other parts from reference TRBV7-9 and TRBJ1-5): DTGVSQNPRHKITKRGQNVTFRCDPISEHNRLYWYRQTLGQGPEFLTYFQNEAQLEKSRLLSDRFSAERPKGSFSTLEIQRTEQGDSAMYLCASSGGQGNKQPQHFGDGTRLSIL.

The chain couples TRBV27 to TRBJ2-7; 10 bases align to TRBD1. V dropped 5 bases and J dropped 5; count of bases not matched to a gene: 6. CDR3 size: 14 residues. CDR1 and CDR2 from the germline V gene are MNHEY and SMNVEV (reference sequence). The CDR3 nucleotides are TGTGCCAGCAGTCTGGGACAGGGGCGAAACGAGCAGTACTTC. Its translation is CASSLGQGRNEQYF.

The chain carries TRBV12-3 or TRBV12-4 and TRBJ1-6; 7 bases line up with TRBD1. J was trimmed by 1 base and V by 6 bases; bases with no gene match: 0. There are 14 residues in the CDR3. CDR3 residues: CASRGQSYNSPLHF. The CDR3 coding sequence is TGTGCCAGCAGGGGACAGTCCTATAATTCACCCCTCCACTTT.

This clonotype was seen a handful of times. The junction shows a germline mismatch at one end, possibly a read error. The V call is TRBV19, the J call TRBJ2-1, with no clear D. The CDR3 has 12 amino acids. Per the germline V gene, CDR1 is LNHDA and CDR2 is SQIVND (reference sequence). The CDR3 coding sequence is TGTGCGAGTAAGGATGCCTACAATGAGCAGTTCTTC. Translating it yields CASKDAYNEQFF.

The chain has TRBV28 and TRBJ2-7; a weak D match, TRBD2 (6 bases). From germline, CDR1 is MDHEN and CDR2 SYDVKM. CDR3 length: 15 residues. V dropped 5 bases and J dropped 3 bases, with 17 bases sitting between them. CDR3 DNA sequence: TGTGCCAGCAGTCCGACCGGCGGGGAATACTACGAGCAGTACTTC. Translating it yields CASSPTGGEYYEQYF.

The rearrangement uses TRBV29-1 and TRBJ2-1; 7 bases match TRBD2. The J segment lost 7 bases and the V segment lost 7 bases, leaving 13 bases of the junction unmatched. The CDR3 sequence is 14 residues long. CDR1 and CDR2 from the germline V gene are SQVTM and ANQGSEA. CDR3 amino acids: CSAGGRGVGNEQFF. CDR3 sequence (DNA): TGCAGCGCCGGCGGTCGGGGGGTGGGGAATGAGCAGTTCTTC.

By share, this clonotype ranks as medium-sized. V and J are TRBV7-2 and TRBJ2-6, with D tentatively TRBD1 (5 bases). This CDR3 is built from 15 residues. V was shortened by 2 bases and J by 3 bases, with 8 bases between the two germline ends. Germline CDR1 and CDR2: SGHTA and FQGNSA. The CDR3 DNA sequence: TGTGCCAGCAGCTTATGGGGCGGTGGGGCCAACGTCCTGACTTTC. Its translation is CASSLWGGGANVLTF. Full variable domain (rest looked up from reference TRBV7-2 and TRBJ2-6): GAGVSQSPSNKVTEKGKDVELRCDPISGHTALYWYRQSLGQGLEFLIYFQGNSAPDKSGLPSDRFSAERTGGSVSTLTIQRTQQEDSAVYLCASSLWGGGANVLTFGAGSRLTVL.

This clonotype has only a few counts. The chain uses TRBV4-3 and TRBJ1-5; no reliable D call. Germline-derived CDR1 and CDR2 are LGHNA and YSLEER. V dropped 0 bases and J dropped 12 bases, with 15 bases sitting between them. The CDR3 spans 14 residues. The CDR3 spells CASSQDKGGRRQHF. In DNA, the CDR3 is TGCGCCAGCAGCCAAGATAAGGGCGGTCGGCGCCAGCATTTT.

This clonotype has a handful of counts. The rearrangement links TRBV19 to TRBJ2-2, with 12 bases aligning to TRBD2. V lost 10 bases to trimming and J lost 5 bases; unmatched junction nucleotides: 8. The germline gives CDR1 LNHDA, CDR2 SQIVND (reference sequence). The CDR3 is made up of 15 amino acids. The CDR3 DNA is TGTGCCACCACAAGACTAGCGGGGGAGACCGGGGAGCTGTTTTTT. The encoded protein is CATTRLAGETGELFF. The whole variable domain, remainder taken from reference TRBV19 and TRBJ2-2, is DGGITQSPKYLFRKEGQNVTLSCEQNLNHDAMYWYRQDPGQGLRLIYYSQIVNDFQKGDIAEGYSVSREKKESFPLTVTSAQKNPTAFYLCATTRLAGETGELFFGEGSRLTVL.

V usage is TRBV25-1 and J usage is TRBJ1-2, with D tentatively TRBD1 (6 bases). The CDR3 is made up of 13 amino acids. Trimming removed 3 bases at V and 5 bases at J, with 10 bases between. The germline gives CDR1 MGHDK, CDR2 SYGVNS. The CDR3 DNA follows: TGTGCCAGCAGTGAGGGCAGGGGTTATGGCTACACCTTC. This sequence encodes CASSEGRGYGYTF.

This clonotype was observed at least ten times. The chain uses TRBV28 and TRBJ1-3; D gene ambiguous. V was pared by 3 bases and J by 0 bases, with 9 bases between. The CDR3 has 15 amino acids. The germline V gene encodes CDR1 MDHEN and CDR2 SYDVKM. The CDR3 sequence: CASSLTGVSGNTIYF. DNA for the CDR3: TGTGCCAGCAGTTTGACGGGAGTCTCTGGAAACACCATATATTTT.

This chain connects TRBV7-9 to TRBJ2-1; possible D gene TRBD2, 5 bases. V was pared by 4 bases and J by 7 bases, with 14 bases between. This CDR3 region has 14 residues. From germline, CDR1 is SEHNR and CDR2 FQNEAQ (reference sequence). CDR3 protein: CASSSWTLGNEQFF. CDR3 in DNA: TGTGCCAGCAGCTCCTGGACTCTTGGGAATGAGCAGTTCTTC.

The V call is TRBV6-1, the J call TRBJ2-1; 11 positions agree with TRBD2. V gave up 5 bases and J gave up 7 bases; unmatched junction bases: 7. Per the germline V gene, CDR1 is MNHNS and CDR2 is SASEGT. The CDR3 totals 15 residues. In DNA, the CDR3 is TGTGCCAGCAGTTTAGCGGGGGGGCCGGGGAATGAGCAGTTCTTC. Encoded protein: CASSLAGGPGNEQFF.

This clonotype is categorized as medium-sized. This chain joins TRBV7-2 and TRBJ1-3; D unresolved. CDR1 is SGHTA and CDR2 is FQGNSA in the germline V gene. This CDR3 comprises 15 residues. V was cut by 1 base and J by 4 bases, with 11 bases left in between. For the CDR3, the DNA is TGTGCCAGCAGCTTAGATATGGGGTCCGGAAACACCATATATTTT. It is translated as CASSLDMGSGNTIYF.

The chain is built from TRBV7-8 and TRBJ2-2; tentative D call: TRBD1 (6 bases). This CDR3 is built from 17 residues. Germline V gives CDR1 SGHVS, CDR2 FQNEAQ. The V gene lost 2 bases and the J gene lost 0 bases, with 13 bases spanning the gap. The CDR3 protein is CASSLRTASPNTGELFF. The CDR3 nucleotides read TGTGCCAGCAGCTTAAGGACAGCCTCCCCGAACACCGGGGAGCTGTTTTTT.

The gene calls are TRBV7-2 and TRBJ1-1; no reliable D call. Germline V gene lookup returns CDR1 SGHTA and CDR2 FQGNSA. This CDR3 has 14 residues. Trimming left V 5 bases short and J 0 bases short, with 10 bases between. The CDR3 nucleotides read TGTGCCAGCAGCATAAGAGCAATGAACACTGAAGCTTTCTTT. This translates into CASSIRAMNTEAFF.